This TCR beta chain is drawn from a study of T cells in women clearing cervical HPV infection. In regard to this clone: Its antigen is not known. The CDR3 extends 3 residues past the end of the read, so its final part is completed from the germline J gene.

Study results and caveats: Repertoire richness, not evenness, was significantly elevated in CIN3+ cases versus controls. Each sample's T-cell count was unknown, possibly confounding richness.

Method: immunoSEQ multiplex PCR; TCRdb's copy keeps in-frame clones and lacks some. Here the sample table reports roughly 37,000 clones. The length of the CDR3 is 14 residues. The trim removed 3 bases at V and 9 bases at J, leaving 2 bases unmatched. CDR1 is MNHEY and CDR2 is SMNVEV in the germline V gene (reference sequence). The chain uses TRBV27 and TRBJ1-6; 10 bases are a match to TRBD1. Sequenced sample: blood buffy coat. The clonotype comes from a woman between 18 and 69 years old with a cervical HPV16 infection that either progressed to CIN3+ or cleared (not recorded which). The DNA read from the CDR3 is TGTGCCAGCAGTTTGGACAGGGGGAGTTCACCC. It encodes CASSLDRGSSP. The whole CDR3 region reads CASSLDRGSSPLHF.